This T cell receptor (beta chain) was found in a study of cytomegalovirus exposure and HLA in healthy donors. Study findings and constraints: In most subjects, TCR beta sequences reportedly gave accurate predictions of HLA-A and HLA-B alleles. Among the most significant clusters, several appeared linked to common viral pathogens in a later analysis. Within an earlier analysis, most TCR beta V segments proved productive either about 90% or about 30% of the time.

Deletions cut 3 bases from V and 9 bases from J, with 8 bases between. Germline-derived CDR1 and CDR2 are MDHEN and SYDVKM. This CDR3 comprises 11 residues. PCR was performed using 60 Vbeta and 13 Jbeta primers. Profiling relied on immunoSEQ multiplex PCR, and the TCRdb table lists in-frame clones only, not all of them. The table lists some 61,000 clones, 75% to 90% of them singletons. No record exists of this donor's CMV serostatus. To note about this clone: Antigen unknown.

This TCR derives from a human donor in good health. The V gene is TRBV28, the J gene TRBJ1-2; D is undetermined. Sequenced input: PBMCs. In DNA, the CDR3 is TGTGCCAGCAGTTTCCGGGGTCGCTACACCTTC. As protein: CASSFRGRYTF.